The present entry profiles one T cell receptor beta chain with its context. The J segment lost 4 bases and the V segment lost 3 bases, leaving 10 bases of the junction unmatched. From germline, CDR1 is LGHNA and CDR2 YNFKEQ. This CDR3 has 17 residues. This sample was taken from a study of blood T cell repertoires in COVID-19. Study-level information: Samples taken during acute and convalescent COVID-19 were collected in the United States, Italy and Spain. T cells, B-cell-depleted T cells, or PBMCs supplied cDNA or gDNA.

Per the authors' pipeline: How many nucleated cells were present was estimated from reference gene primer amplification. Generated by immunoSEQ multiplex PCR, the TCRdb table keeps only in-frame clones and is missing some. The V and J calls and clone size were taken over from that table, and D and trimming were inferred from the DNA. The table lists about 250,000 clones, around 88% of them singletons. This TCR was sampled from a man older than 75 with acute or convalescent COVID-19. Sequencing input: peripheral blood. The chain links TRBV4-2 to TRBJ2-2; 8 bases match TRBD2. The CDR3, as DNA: TGTGCCAGCAGCCAGAATCTAGCGGGCGTTGGCACCGGGGAGCTGTTTTTT. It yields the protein CASSQNLAGVGTGELFF.